One sample yielded the 9 T cell receptor beta chains listed below, sequenced in a study of glioma-infiltrating T cells (dated by TCRdb to the mid-2010s). Sequenced using an Illumina MiSeq. The iRepertoire nested amplicon-rescue multiplex PCR (arm-PCR) platform was used to amplify TCR alpha and beta CDR3 regions from RNA. Starting from the raw public reads, TCRdb applied fastp trimming at Q25, assembled clones with MiXCR and retained in-frame beta chains. Identical CDR3 proteins give one entry, which carries the most common genes and DNA. A total of 150,000 to 200,000 distinct CDR3 sequences appear in this sample, around 45% of them only once. The ten largest clones capture around 5.2% of the sample. Sample: glioma tissue, nonneoplastic brain tissue, or PBMCs (not recorded which). These receptor sequences come from a human donor with low-grade glioma or glioblastoma, undergoing nonglioma brain surgery, or in good health (not recorded which).

Comment on this clonotype: A much more abundant neighbour one base away suggests this may be a read error. The rearrangement links TRBV6-5 to TRBJ2-1, with D possibly being TRBD1 (6 bases). Germline values: CDR1 MNHEY, CDR2 SVGAGI. The CDR3 spans 13 residues. The V gene lost 10 bases and the J gene lost 12 bases, with 22 bases spanning the gap. The CDR3 here is CANSPAGVEVQFF. The CDR3, as DNA: TGTGCCAACAGCCCCGCAGGGGTTGAGGTGCAGTTCTTC.

The V gene is TRBV5-4, the J gene TRBJ2-7; D is unclear. Germline assignment: CDR1 SGHNT and CDR2 YYREEE (reference sequence). The V end was cut by 2 bases, the J end by 5 bases, with 5 bases between. This CDR3 spans 11 amino acids. The CDR3, as DNA: TGTGCCAGCAGCTTAAGCAACGAGCAGTACTTC. It translates to CASSLSNEQYF. The variable domain in full, with the rest retrieved from reference TRBV5-4 and TRBJ2-7, is ETGVTQSPTHLIKTRGQQVTLRCSSQSGHNTVSWYQQALGQGPQFIFQYYREEENGRGNFPPRFSGLQFPNYSSELNVNALELDDSALYLCASSLSNEQYFGPGTRLTVT.

There are a few counts of this clonotype. V and J are TRBV5-5 and TRBJ2-7, with D tentatively TRBD1 (6 bases). The V end lost 2 bases, the J end lost 4 bases, and 13 bases lay between the germline ends. Germline lookup yields CDR1 SGHKS and CDR2 YYEKEE (reference sequence). The length of the CDR3 is 14 residues. CDR3 amino acids: CASSFKGEGYEQYF. CDR3 nucleotide sequence: TGTGCCAGCAGCTTTAAGGGGGAAGGTTACGAGCAGTACTTC.

This clonotype was observed many times. This chain links TRBV27 with TRBJ1-1; no reliable D call. Germline V gene lookup returns CDR1 MNHEY and CDR2 SMNVEV (reference sequence). There are 12 residues in the CDR3. Trimming shortened V by 4 bases and J by 3 bases, and 6 bases separated the two germline ends. The CDR3 loop reads CASSSSDTEAFF. The CDR3 nucleotides are TGTGCCAGCAGTTCCTCAGACACTGAAGCTTTCTTT.

This clonotype has a count of ten or more. The J gene is TRBJ2-1, the V gene TRBV11-3; TRBD2 matches 10 bases. CDR1 is SGHNT and CDR2 is YENEEA in the germline V gene. The CDR3 sequence is 14 residues long. The ends lost 5 bases at V and 8 bases at J; junction bases unmatched: 6. CDR3 in amino acids: CASSEGLAVDEQFF. In DNA form, the CDR3 reads TGTGCCAGCAGCGAAGGACTAGCGGTTGATGAGCAGTTCTTC.

Ten or more counts support this clonotype. This chain joins TRBV27 and TRBJ2-3; TRBD2 agrees at 7 bases. CDR3 size: 15 residues. The V gene's germline CDR1 is MNHEY and CDR2 SMNVEV (reference sequence). Trimming took 8 bases from V and 4 from J; bases not matched to a gene: 12. The chain's CDR3 is CASGGSSGVADTQYF. The CDR3 DNA reads as TGTGCCAGCGGAGGGTCTAGCGGAGTAGCAGATACGCAGTATTTT.

This clonotype has just a few counts. A much larger clone is a single base away; this may be a read error. The chain links TRBV2 to TRBJ1-5; D uncertain. This CDR3 is 13 amino acids long. V lost 8 bases to trimming and J lost 4 bases, with 12 bases between them. Germline V gene data show CDR1 as SNHLY and CDR2 as FYNNEI. CDR3 sequence reads: CASLTQVNQPQHF. CDR3 DNA sequence: TGTGCCAGCCTGACCCAAGTTAATCAGCCCCAGCATTTT.

This clonotype was counted at least ten times. This chain joins TRBV28 and TRBJ1-1; D call uncertain. CDR1 and CDR2 from the germline V gene are MDHEN and SYDVKM. Trimming stripped 8 bases from V and 0 bases from J, with 10 bases between. The CDR3 contains 13 residues. CDR3 in amino acids: CASFPDMNTEAFF. CDR3 coding DNA: TGTGCCAGCTTTCCGGATATGAACACTGAAGCTTTCTTT.

This chain uses TRBV4-2 with TRBJ1-1; 7 bases are shared with TRBD1. This CDR3 contains 15 residues. Germline CDR1 is LGHNA and CDR2 is YNFKEQ. After removal of 6 bases from V and 1 base from J, the junction contained 8 bases not matched to a gene. CDR3 sequence: CASSYKQGRNTEAFF. CDR3 nucleotides: TGTGCCAGCAGTTACAAACAGGGGAGGAACACTGAAGCTTTCTTT.